A selection of T cell receptor beta chains follows, all from one sample in a study of PD-1 blockade in mismatch repair-deficient tumors. The table came from immunoSEQ multiplex PCR; TCRdb's copy has only in-frame clones and leaves some out. The data contain about 14,000 clones, about 85% of them seen just once; the ten biggest clones take up over 4.5%. The antigens for these receptors are not known. The sequencing used cells cultured in vitro, collected from a patient treated with pembrolizumab. The receptors shown here come from an adult with mismatch repair-deficient cancer. Each CDR3 is given with its conserved first and last residue. Fields, in order: J gene, D gene, clone size, V gene, CDR3 length, CDR3 protein, CDR3 DNA. D genes are given only for firm matches. Only part of the rows carry a size: once, few, many, or a class if the clone is expanded.

j_gene: TRBJ2-7
d_gene: -
abundance: once
v_gene: TRBV14
len: 11
CDR3aa: CASSQRYEQYF
CDR3nt: TGTGCCAGCAGCCAGAGGTACGAGCAGTACTTC

j_gene: TRBJ2-7
d_gene: TRBD1
abundance: -
v_gene: TRBV7-9
len: 12
CDR3aa: CASSKGGTGTLF
CDR3nt: TGTGCCAGCAGCAAAGGTGGGACAGGGACTCTCTTC

j_gene: TRBJ2-1
d_gene: -
abundance: -
v_gene: TRBV15
len: 15
CDR3aa: CATSRDGTSFDEQFF
CDR3nt: TGTGCCACCAGCAGAGATGGAACGAGTTTCGATGAGCAGTTCTTC

j_gene: TRBJ2-1
d_gene: TRBD1
abundance: once
v_gene: TRBV18
len: 14
CDR3aa: CASSSGTGGYEQFF
CDR3nt: TGTGCCAGCTCCTCCGGGACAGGGGGCTATGAGCAGTTCTTC

j_gene: TRBJ2-7
d_gene: -
abundance: -
v_gene: TRBV5-4
len: 15
CDR3aa: CASSLGGTSSYEQYF
CDR3nt: TGTGCCAGCAGCTTGGGTGGGACAAGCTCCTACGAGCAGTACTTC

j_gene: TRBJ2-7
d_gene: -
abundance: -
v_gene: TRBV9
len: 13
CDR3aa: CASSVLGDNEQYF
CDR3nt: TGTGCCAGCAGCGTATTGGGGGACAACGAGCAGTACTTC

j_gene: TRBJ2-1
d_gene: TRBD2
abundance: once
v_gene: TRBV7-2
len: 14
CDR3aa: CASSFASGSRGQFF
CDR3nt: TGTGCCAGCAGCTTCGCTAGCGGGAGTAGGGGGCAGTTCTTC

j_gene: TRBJ2-7
d_gene: -
abundance: -
v_gene: TRBV28
len: 11
CDR3aa: CASSSFYEQYF
CDR3nt: TGTGCCAGCAGTTCCTTCTACGAGCAGTACTTC

j_gene: TRBJ1-1
d_gene: -
abundance: -
v_gene: TRBV6-5
len: 15
CDR3aa: CASSYLNTWDTEAFF
CDR3nt: TGTGCCAGCAGTTACTTGAATACCTGGGACACTGAAGCTTTCTTT

j_gene: TRBJ1-1
d_gene: -
abundance: -
v_gene: TRBV11-2
len: 11
CDR3aa: CASSLVSEAFF
CDR3nt: TGTGCCAGCAGCTTAGTCAGTGAAGCTTTCTTT

j_gene: TRBJ1-1
d_gene: -
abundance: -
v_gene: TRBV28
len: 14
CDR3aa: CASTRNWMFTEAFF
CDR3nt: TGTGCCAGCACGAGGAATTGGATGTTTACTGAAGCTTTCTTT

j_gene: TRBJ2-2
d_gene: -
abundance: -
v_gene: TRBV27
len: 14
CDR3aa: CASSLLFPTGELFF
CDR3nt: TGTGCCAGCAGTTTATTATTCCCCACCGGGGAGCTGTTTTTT

j_gene: TRBJ1-4
d_gene: TRBD1
abundance: -
v_gene: TRBV4-1
len: 17
CDR3aa: CASSQGPSDRGNEKLFF
CDR3nt: TGCGCCAGCAGCCAGGGCCCTTCTGACAGGGGGAATGAAAAACTGTTTTTT

j_gene: TRBJ1-1
d_gene: -
abundance: -
v_gene: TRBV27
len: 15
CDR3aa: CASSLHGGVNTEAFF
CDR3nt: TGTGCCAGCAGTTTACACGGGGGGGTGAACACTGAAGCTTTCTTT

j_gene: TRBJ1-4
d_gene: TRBD1
abundance: -
v_gene: TRBV6-1
len: 15
CDR3aa: CASSEASTGNEKLFF
CDR3nt: TGTGCCAGCAGTGAGGCCTCGACAGGGAATGAAAAACTGTTTTTT

j_gene: TRBJ2-5
d_gene: TRBD2
abundance: -
v_gene: TRBV30
len: 13
CDR3aa: CAWSASGAGTQYF
CDR3nt: TGTGCCTGGAGTGCTAGCGGGGCGGGGACCCAGTACTTC

j_gene: TRBJ2-3
d_gene: TRBD2
abundance: -
v_gene: TRBV6-4
len: 13
CDR3aa: CASSGNSGNTQYF
CDR3nt: TGTGCCAGCAGTGGAAACAGCGGGAATACGCAGTATTTT

j_gene: TRBJ2-7
d_gene: TRBD1
abundance: -
v_gene: TRBV7-9
len: 14
CDR3aa: CASCGVDRAYEQYF
CDR3nt: TGTGCCAGTTGTGGGGTTGACAGGGCCTACGAGCAGTACTTC

j_gene: TRBJ1-4
d_gene: -
abundance: -
v_gene: TRBV27
len: 14
CDR3aa: CASSLGAGGEKLFF
CDR3nt: TGTGCCAGCAGTTTGGGGGCAGGTGGTGAAAAACTGTTTTTT

j_gene: TRBJ1-4
d_gene: TRBD1
abundance: -
v_gene: TRBV27
len: 16
CDR3aa: CASREGQGVSNEKLFF
CDR3nt: TGTGCCAGCAGAGAGGGACAGGGGGTTTCTAATGAAAAACTGTTTTTT

j_gene: TRBJ1-3
d_gene: -
abundance: -
v_gene: TRBV27
len: 15
CDR3aa: CASSLFPRAGNTIYF
CDR3nt: TGTGCCAGCAGTTTATTCCCGAGAGCTGGAAACACCATATATTTT

j_gene: TRBJ2-7
d_gene: -
abundance: -
v_gene: TRBV10-1
len: 11
CDR3aa: CASSESVEQYF
CDR3nt: TGCGCCAGCAGTGAGTCGGTCGAGCAGTACTTC

j_gene: TRBJ1-2
d_gene: -
abundance: -
v_gene: TRBV27
len: 15
CDR3aa: CASSPYAGTGAGYTF
CDR3nt: TGTGCCAGCAGCCCCTACGCCGGAACGGGAGCTGGCTACACCTTC

j_gene: TRBJ2-1
d_gene: TRBD2
abundance: -
v_gene: TRBV27
len: 15
CDR3aa: CASSTPSGFRNEQFF
CDR3nt: TGTGCCAGCAGTACACCTAGCGGCTTTCGCAATGAGCAGTTCTTC

j_gene: TRBJ2-5
d_gene: -
abundance: -
v_gene: TRBV28
len: 14
CDR3aa: CASSFVGAGETQYF
CDR3nt: TGTGCCAGCAGTTTCGTGGGGGCCGGAGAGACCCAGTACTTC

j_gene: TRBJ2-3
d_gene: -
abundance: -
v_gene: TRBV7-9
len: 16
CDR3aa: CASSLVRTEDTDTQYF
CDR3nt: TGTGCCAGCAGCTTAGTTCGGACAGAAGACACAGATACGCAGTATTTT

j_gene: TRBJ1-2
d_gene: -
abundance: -
v_gene: TRBV27
len: 14
CDR3aa: CASRNDGGVYGYTF
CDR3nt: TGTGCCAGCAGAAACGACGGGGGCGTCTATGGCTACACCTTC

j_gene: TRBJ2-7
d_gene: -
abundance: -
v_gene: TRBV28
len: 14
CDR3aa: CASSLSGTHYEQYF
CDR3nt: TGTGCCAGCAGTTTATCCGGGACTCATTACGAGCAGTACTTC

j_gene: TRBJ2-7
d_gene: -
abundance: -
v_gene: TRBV5-1
len: 13
CDR3aa: CASSLVRFYEQYF
CDR3nt: TGCGCCAGCAGCTTGGTCAGGTTCTACGAGCAGTACTTC

j_gene: TRBJ2-2
d_gene: -
abundance: few
v_gene: TRBV7-2
len: 13
CDR3aa: CASSLWSTGELFF
CDR3nt: TGTGCCAGCAGCTTATGGAGCACCGGGGAGCTGTTTTTT

j_gene: TRBJ2-5
d_gene: -
abundance: -
v_gene: TRBV10-2
len: 15
CDR3aa: CASSDQGSAQETQYF
CDR3nt: TGCGCCAGCAGTGACCAGGGGTCCGCTCAAGAGACCCAGTACTTC

j_gene: TRBJ1-2
d_gene: -
abundance: once
v_gene: TRBV5-8
len: 13
CDR3aa: CASSLRTAYGYTF
CDR3nt: TGTGCCAGCAGCCTCCGGACAGCCTATGGCTACACCTTC

j_gene: TRBJ1-2
d_gene: -
abundance: -
v_gene: TRBV11-2
len: 15
CDR3aa: CASSSRLLGPGGYTF
CDR3nt: TGTGCCAGCAGCTCCCGGCTGCTAGGGCCGGGAGGCTACACCTTC

j_gene: TRBJ2-3
d_gene: -
abundance: -
v_gene: TRBV9
len: 13
CDR3aa: CASSVVAGDTQYF
CDR3nt: TGTGCCAGCAGCGTAGTGGCGGGGGATACGCAGTATTTT

j_gene: TRBJ1-1
d_gene: -
abundance: -
v_gene: TRBV27
len: 14
CDR3aa: CASSGQNLNTEAFF
CDR3nt: TGTGCCAGCAGTGGACAGAACTTGAACACTGAAGCTTTCTTT

j_gene: TRBJ1-2
d_gene: TRBD1
abundance: -
v_gene: TRBV25-1
len: 15
CDR3aa: CASSVGQGAYYGYTF
CDR3nt: TGTGCCAGCAGTGTCGGACAGGGGGCATACTATGGCTACACCTTC

j_gene: TRBJ1-4
d_gene: -
abundance: -
v_gene: TRBV27
len: 13
CDR3aa: CASTPPRGKKLFF
CDR3nt: TGTGCCAGCACCCCCCCTCGGGGTAAAAAACTGTTTTTT

j_gene: TRBJ2-6
d_gene: -
abundance: few
v_gene: TRBV28
len: 15
CDR3aa: CASLSESSGANVLTF
CDR3nt: TGTGCCAGCTTAAGCGAGAGCTCTGGGGCCAACGTCCTGACTTTC

j_gene: TRBJ1-1
d_gene: -
abundance: -
v_gene: TRBV5-1
len: 20
CDR3aa: CASSLLGPIRRGVWDTEAFF
CDR3nt: TGCGCCAGCAGCTTGTTGGGACCTATTAGAAGAGGGGTGTGGGACACTGAAGCTTTCTTT

j_gene: TRBJ1-2
d_gene: TRBD1
abundance: once
v_gene: TRBV9
len: 15
CDR3aa: CASSPRQGGNYGYTF
CDR3nt: TGTGCCAGCAGCCCCCGACAGGGCGGGAACTATGGCTACACCTTC

j_gene: TRBJ2-7
d_gene: -
abundance: once
v_gene: TRBV7-9
len: 16
CDR3aa: CASSLARGILAYEQYF
CDR3nt: TGTGCCAGCAGCTTAGCCCGGGGTATTTTGGCCTACGAGCAGTACTTC

j_gene: TRBJ2-3
d_gene: -
abundance: -
v_gene: TRBV5-4
len: 14
CDR3aa: CASSWSGRTDTQYF
CDR3nt: TGTGCCAGCAGCTGGAGCGGAAGAACAGATACGCAGTATTTT

j_gene: TRBJ1-5
d_gene: TRBD1
abundance: -
v_gene: TRBV19
len: 19
CDR3aa: CASSPWTGGNPYSNQPQHF
CDR3nt: TGTGCCAGTAGTCCTTGGACAGGGGGCAACCCCTATAGCAATCAGCCCCAGCATTTT

j_gene: TRBJ2-1
d_gene: TRBD1
abundance: -
v_gene: TRBV7-7
len: 15
CDR3aa: CASSYTGASYNEQFF
CDR3nt: TGTGCCAGCAGCTACACAGGGGCCAGCTACAATGAGCAGTTCTTC

j_gene: TRBJ2-1
d_gene: -
abundance: -
v_gene: TRBV28
len: 14
CDR3aa: CAIKSGWGYNEQFF
CDR3nt: TGTGCCATCAAATCAGGTTGGGGCTACAATGAGCAGTTCTTC